The present entry profiles one TCR beta chain with its context. Which antigen it targets is not known. The input lacks base qualities; no much larger clone sits a single base away. TCRbeta CDR3 regions were amplified from genomic DNA by means of the immunoSEQ Assay, a bias-controlled multiplex PCR. Turning to the authors' computational methods: Nucleated cell counts per sample were estimated from amplification of reference gene primers within the assay. Sequence reads were collapsed and filtered to measure the absolute abundance of every unique TCRbeta CDR3 rearrangement. Productive Simpson clonality was computed per sample as the square root of Simpson's diversity index over productive rearrangements. Not all clones reach the TCRdb copy of this immuneACCESS table, which keeps in-frame sequences only. Checked studies attribute under half of the gap to unresolved V genes and leave the rest unexplained. The DNA gave D and trimming, while V, J and clone size come from that table. This sample is represented by roughly 290,000 clones; roughly 84% of them were singletons. The leading ten clones occupy around a sixth of the sample.

In Seattle, one collaborating source enrolled patients while the infection was active and tracked those patients longitudinally over the course of disease. The collaborating institutions used their own protocols to collect whole blood in K2EDTA tubes. For TCRbeta analysis, collaborators shipped samples in one of three forms: frozen whole blood, isolated PBMCs, or DNA extracted from either of those sample types. The data are from a study of blood T cell repertoires in COVID-19 (dated by TCRdb to about 2020). Study-wide context: The collaborator samples originated in the United States, Italy and Spain and spanned the acute and convalescent phases of COVID-19. The prospective study material was composed of cDNA or gDNA derived from T cells, B-cell-depleted T cells, or PBMCs. Subjects who had been exposed to COVID-19, were actively infected with it, or had recovered from it provided the deeply sampled blood TCRbeta repertoires that made up the dataset. A freely available public database, intended as a resource for researchers studying the immune response to SARS-CoV-2, is where the repertoires were released. The samples were drawn from the first 160 participants of the ongoing ImmuneRACE study and from 1,254 subjects provided by 6 global collaborators. Nearly every sample came with metadata listing a de-identified subject ID, COVID-19 status, age in years and sex. Where available, HLA class I and class II types were obtained from metadata supplied by the sample provider rather than from assay-based typing. The study at large found these results: The amount of clinical and demographic metadata varied by source and participant and was provided uncurated.

The source is a person aged 65-85 years with COVID-19, enrolled during active disease. The sample was peripheral blood.

The sequenced DNA: TGCAGCGTTGCTGTTTCTAGCGGGATTAGAGAGACCCAGTACTTC. This translates into CSVAVSSGIRETQYF. In this chain, TRBV29-1 is recombined with TRBJ2-5, with TRBD2 identical over 9 junction bases. The germline V gene provides CDR1 SQVTM and CDR2 ANQGSEA. The germline V and J ends show losses of 4 bases and 4 bases respectively, and no gene match explains 10 bases of the junction. The CDR3 numbers 15 residues from cysteine through phenylalanine. The sequence is cut down to CDR3 DNA, 45 bases in frame from base 1.